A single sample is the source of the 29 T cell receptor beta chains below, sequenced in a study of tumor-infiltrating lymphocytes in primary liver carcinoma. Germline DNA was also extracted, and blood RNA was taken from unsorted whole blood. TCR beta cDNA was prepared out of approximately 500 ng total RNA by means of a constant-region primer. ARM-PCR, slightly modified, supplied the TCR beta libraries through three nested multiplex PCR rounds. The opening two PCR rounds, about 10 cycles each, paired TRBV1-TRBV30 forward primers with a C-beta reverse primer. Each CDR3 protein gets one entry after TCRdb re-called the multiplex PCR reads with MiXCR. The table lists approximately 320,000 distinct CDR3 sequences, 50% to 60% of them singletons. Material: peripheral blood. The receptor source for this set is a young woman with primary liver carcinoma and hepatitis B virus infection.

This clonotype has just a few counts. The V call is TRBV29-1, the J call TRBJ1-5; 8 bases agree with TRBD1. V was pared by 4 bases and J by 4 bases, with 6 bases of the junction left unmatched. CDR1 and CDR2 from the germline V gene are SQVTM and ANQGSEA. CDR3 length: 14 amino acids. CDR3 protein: CSVGGTGANQPQHF. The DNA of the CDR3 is TGCAGCGTTGGTGGGACAGGCGCTAATCAGCCCCAGCATTTT.

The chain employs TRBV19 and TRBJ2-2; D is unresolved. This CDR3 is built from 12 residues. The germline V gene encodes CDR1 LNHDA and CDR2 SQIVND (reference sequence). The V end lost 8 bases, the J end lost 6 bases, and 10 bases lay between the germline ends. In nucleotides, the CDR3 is TGTGCCAGTGCCCCCTGGGCCGGGGAGCTGTTTTTT. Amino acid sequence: CASAPWAGELFF.

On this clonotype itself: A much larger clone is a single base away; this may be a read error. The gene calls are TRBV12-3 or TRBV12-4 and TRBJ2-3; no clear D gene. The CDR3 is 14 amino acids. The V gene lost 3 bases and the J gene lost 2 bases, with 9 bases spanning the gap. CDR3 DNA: TGTGCCAGCAGTTTGGAGAGGTACACAGATACGCAGTATTTT. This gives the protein CASSLERYTDTQYF.

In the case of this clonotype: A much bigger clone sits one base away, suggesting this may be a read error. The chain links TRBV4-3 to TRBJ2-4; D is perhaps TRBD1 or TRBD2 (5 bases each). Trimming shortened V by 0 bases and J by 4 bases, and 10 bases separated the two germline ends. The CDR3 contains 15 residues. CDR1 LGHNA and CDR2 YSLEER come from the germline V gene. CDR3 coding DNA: TGCGCCAGCAGCCAAGATCACTGGGGGAAAAACATTCAGTACTTC. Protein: CASSQDHWGKNIQYF.

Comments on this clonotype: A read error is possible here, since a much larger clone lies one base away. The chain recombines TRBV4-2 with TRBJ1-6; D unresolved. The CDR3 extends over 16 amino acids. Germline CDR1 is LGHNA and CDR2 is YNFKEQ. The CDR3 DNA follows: TGTGCCAGCAGCCAAGAACTGGGATCAGGTTATTCACCCCCCCACTTT. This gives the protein CASSQELGSGYSPPHF.

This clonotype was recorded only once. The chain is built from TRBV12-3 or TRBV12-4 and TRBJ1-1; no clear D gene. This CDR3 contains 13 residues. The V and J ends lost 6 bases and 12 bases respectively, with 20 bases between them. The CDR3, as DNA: TGTGCCAGCAGCCATTACACGCGTGGGTGGTCTTTCTTT. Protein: CASSHYTRGWSFF.

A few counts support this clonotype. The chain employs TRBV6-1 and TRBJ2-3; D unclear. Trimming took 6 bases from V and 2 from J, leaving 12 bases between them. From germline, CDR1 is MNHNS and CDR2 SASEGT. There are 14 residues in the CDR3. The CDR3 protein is CASSLLPSTDTQYF. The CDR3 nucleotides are TGTGCCAGCAGCCTGCTCCCCTCCACAGATACGCAGTATTTT.

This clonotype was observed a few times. The CDR3 nucleotides are TGTGCCAGCAGCTTGGGCCGCCCTCCCGGGGCGCTTGAATCGGGGGAGCAGTACTTC. It encodes CASSLGRPPGALESGEQYF. The chain couples TRBV5-6 to TRBJ2-7; D possibly matches TRBD1 or TRBD2 (5 bases each). The CDR3 sequence is 19 residues long. V was clipped by 0 bases and J by 7 bases, with 29 bases between them. The germline V gene encodes CDR1 SGHDT and CDR2 YYEEEE.

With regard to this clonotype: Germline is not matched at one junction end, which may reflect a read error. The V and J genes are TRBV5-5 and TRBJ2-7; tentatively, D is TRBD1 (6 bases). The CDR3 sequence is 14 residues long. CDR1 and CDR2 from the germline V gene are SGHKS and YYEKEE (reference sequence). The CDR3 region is CASSLGAGAYELYF. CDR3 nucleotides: TGTGCCAGCAGTCTGGGGGCAGGAGCTTACGAGCTGTACTTC. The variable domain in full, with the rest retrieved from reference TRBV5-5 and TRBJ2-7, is DAGVTQSPTHLIKTRGQQVTLRCSPISGHKSVSWYQQVLGQGPQFIFQYYEKEERGRGNFPDRFSARQFPNYSSELNVNALLLGDSALYLCASSLGAGAYELYFGPGTRLTVT.

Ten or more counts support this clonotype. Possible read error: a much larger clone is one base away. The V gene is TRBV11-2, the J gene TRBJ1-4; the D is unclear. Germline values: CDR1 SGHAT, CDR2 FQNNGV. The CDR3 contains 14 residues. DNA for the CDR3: TGTGCCAGCAGCCCCGGTCGAGGTAGTGAAGAACTGTTTTTT. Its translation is CASSPGRGSEELFF.

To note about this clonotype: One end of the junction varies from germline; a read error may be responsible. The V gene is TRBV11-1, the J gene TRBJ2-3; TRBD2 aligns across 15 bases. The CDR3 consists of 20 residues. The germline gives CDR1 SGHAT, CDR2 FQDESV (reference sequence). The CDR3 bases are TGTGCCAGTAGCTTCCGGACTAGCGGGAGGGCCTGCAGGATCGGAGATACGCAGTATTTT. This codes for CASSFRTSGRACRIGDTQYF.

In DNA, the CDR3 is TGTGCCAGCAGTCCGGAGTTCAATTCACCCCTCCACTTT. Its protein product is CASSPEFNSPLHF. The chain joins TRBV6-5 to TRBJ1-6; D is uncertain. The germline V gene encodes CDR1 MNHEY and CDR2 SVGAGI. CDR3 length: 13 amino acids. The V and J ends lost 5 bases and 7 bases respectively, with 9 bases between them.

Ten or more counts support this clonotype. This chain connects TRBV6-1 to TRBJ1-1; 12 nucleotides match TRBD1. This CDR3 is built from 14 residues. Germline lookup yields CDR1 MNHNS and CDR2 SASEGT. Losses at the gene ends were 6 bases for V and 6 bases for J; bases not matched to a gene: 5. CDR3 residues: CASRTGTGGPEAFF. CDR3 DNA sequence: TGTGCCAGCAGGACCGGGACAGGGGGCCCTGAAGCTTTCTTT.

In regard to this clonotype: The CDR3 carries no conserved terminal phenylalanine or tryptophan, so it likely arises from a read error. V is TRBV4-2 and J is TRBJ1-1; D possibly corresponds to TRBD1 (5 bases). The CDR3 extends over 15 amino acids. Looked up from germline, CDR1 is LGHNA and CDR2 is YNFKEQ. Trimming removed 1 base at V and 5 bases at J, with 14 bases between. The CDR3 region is CASSQGQSGRTEAFL. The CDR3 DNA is TGTGCCAGCAGCCAAGGGCAGTCGGGGCGTACTGAAGCTTTCCTT.

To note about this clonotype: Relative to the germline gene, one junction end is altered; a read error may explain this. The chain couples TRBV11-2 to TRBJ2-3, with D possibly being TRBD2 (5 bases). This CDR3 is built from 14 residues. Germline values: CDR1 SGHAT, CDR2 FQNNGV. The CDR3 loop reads CANSRTASIDTQYF. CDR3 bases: TGTGCCAACAGCCGGACGGCTAGCATAGATACGCAGTATTTT. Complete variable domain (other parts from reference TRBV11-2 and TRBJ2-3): EAGVAQSPRYKIIEKRQSVAFWCNPISGHATLYWYQQILGQGPKLLIQFQNNGVVDDSQLPKDRFSAERLKGVDSTLKIQPAKLEDSAVYLCANSRTASIDTQYFGPGTRLTVL.

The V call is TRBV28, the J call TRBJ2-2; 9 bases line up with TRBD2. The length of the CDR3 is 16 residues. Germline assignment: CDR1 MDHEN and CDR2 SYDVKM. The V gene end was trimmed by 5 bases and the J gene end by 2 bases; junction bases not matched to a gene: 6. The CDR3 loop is CASSLRLADNTGELFF. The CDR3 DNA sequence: TGTGCCAGCAGTCTTAGACTAGCGGATAACACCGGGGAGCTGTTTTTT.

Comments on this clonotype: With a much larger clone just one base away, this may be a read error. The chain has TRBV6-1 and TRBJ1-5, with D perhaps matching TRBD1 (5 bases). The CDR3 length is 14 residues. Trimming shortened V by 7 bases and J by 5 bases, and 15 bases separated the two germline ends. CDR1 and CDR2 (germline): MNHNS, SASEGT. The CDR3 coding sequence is TGTGCCAGCACGGGGGAGGCAGAGTATCAGCCCCAGCATTTT. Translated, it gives CASTGEAEYQPQHF.

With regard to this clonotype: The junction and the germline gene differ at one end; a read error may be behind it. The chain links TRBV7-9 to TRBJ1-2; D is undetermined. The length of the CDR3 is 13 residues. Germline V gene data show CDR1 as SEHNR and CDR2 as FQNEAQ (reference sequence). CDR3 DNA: TGTGCCAGCAGTTTAGCCGGGGTGATGGGCTACACCTTC. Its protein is CASSLAGVMGYTF.

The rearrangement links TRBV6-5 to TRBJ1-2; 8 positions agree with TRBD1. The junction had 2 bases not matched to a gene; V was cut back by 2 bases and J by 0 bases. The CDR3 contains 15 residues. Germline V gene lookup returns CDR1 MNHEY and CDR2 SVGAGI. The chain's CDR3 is CASSYRTGSNYGYTF. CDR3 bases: TGTGCCAGCAGTTACAGGACAGGGTCTAACTATGGCTACACCTTC.

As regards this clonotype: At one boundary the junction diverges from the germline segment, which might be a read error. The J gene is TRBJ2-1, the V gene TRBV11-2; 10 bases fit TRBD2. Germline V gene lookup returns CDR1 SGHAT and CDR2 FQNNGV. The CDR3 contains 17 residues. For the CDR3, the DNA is TGTGCCAGCAGCTTAAGGGGAGCGGGAGGGCTATACAATGGGCAGTTCTTC. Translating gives CASSLRGAGGLYNGQFF.

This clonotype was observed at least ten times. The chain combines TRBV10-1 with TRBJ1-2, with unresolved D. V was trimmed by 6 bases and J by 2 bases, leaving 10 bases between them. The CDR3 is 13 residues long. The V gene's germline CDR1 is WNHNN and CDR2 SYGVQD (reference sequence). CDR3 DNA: TGCGCCAGCAGCATCGGACTAAACTATGGCTACACCTTC. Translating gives CASSIGLNYGYTF.

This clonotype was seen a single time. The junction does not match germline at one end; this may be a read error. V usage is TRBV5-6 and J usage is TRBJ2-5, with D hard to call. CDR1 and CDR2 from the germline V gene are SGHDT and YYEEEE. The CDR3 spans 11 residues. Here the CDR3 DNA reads TGTACCAGCAGCTACGAAGAGACCCAGTACTTC. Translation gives CTSSYEETQYF.

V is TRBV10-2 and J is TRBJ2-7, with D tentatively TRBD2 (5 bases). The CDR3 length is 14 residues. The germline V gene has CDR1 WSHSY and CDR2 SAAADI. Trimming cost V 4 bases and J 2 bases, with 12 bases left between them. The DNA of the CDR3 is TGCGCCAGCAGTGGCGGGCCCCGAGCCTACGAGCAGTACTTC. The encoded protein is CASSGGPRAYEQYF.

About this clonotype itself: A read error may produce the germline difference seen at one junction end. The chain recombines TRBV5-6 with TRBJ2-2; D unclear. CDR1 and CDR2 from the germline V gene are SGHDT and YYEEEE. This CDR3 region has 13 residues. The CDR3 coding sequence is TGTGCCAGCAGCCCCCGTTACACCCGGGAGCTGTTTTTT. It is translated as CASSPRYTRELFF. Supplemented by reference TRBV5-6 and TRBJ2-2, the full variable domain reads DAGVTQSPTHLIKTRGQQVTLRCSPKSGHDTVSWYQQALGQGPQFIFQYYEEEERQRGNFPDRFSGHQFPNYSSELNVNALLLGDSALYLCASSPRYTRELFFGEGSRLTVL.

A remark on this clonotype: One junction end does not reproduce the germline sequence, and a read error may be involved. CDR3 residues: CVSRTGTGMNTEAFF. The CDR3 DNA reads TGCGTCAGCAGGACCGGGACAGGGATGAACACTGAAGCTTTCTTT. The chain combines TRBV4-1 with TRBJ1-1; 9 nucleotides line up with TRBD1. Germline CDR1 is MGHRA and CDR2 is YSYEKL. The CDR3 consists of 15 residues.

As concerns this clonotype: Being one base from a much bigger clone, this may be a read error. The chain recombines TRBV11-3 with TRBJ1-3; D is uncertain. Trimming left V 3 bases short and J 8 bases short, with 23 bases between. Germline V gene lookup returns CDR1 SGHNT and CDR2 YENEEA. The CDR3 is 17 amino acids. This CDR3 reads CASSFPGGLDGRDTIYF. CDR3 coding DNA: TGTGCCAGCAGCTTCCCGGGTGGACTGGACGGGCGAGACACCATATATTTT.

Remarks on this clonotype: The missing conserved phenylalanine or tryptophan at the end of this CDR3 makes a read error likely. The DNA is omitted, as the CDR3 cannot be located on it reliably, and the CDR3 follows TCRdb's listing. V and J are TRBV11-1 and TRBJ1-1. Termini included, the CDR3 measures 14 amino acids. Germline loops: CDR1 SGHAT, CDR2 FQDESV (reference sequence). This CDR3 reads CASSLGVWGSEVFL.

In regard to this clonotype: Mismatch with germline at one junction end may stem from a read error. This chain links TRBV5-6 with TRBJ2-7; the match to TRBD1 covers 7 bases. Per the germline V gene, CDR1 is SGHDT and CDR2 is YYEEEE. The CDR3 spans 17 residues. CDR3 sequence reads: CAGSSYIIRDRPYEQYF. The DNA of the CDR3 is TGTGCCGGCAGCTCATACATAATCCGGGACAGACCCTACGAGCAGTACTTC.

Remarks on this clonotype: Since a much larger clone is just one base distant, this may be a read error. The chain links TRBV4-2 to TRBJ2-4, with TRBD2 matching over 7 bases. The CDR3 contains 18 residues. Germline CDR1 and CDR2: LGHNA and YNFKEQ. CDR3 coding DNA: TGCGCCAGCAGCCAAGATCTGGCGGGGGTTGGAGCCAAAAACATTAAGTACTTC. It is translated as CASSQDLAGVGAKNIKYF.